Listed below are T cell receptor beta chains from one sample, sequenced in a study of blood T cell repertoires in COVID-19. Only in-frame clones appear in the TCRdb table, and some are missing; sequencing was by immunoSEQ multiplex PCR. The data show about 120,000 clones, approximately 85% seen once. Sequences were obtained from peripheral blood. These receptors originate from a man of 80 years or more with acute or convalescent COVID-19. The CDR3 runs from the conserved cysteine through the conserved F or W. Each record gives: J gene, V gene, D gene, clone size, CDR3 protein, CDR3 DNA. D genes are given only for firm matches. Size is omitted from some rows. Given values are once, few, many or a class for expanded clones.

j_gene: TRBJ2-7; v_gene: TRBV18; d_gene: .; abundance: .; CDR3aa: CASSLTEYEQYF; CDR3nt: TGTGCCAGCTCACTCACAGAGTACGAGCAGTACTTC
j_gene: TRBJ1-3; v_gene: TRBV7-3; d_gene: .; abundance: .; CDR3aa: CASSLEQGSGNTIYF; CDR3nt: TGTGCCAGCAGCTTGGAACAGGGCTCTGGAAACACCATATATTTT
j_gene: TRBJ2-3; v_gene: TRBV2; d_gene: .; abundance: .; CDR3aa: CASSVQGTQYF; CDR3nt: TGTGCCAGCAGTGTTCAGGGTACGCAGTATTTT
j_gene: TRBJ1-2; v_gene: TRBV27; d_gene: .; abundance: .; CDR3aa: CASSLVGSYGYTF; CDR3nt: TGTGCCAGCAGTTTAGTTGGCTCCTATGGCTACACCTTC
j_gene: TRBJ1-5; v_gene: TRBV5-4; d_gene: .; abundance: few; CDR3aa: CASSLGLNQPQHF; CDR3nt: TGTGCCAGCAGCCTCGGGTTGAATCAGCCCCAGCATTTT
j_gene: TRBJ1-3; v_gene: TRBV27; d_gene: TRBD1; abundance: .; CDR3aa: CASSFSGGGNTIYF; CDR3nt: TGTGCCAGCAGTTTTTCAGGGGGCGGAAACACCATATATTTT
j_gene: TRBJ1-1; v_gene: TRBV12-3/TRBV12-4; d_gene: .; abundance: .; CDR3aa: CASSFGGITEAFF; CDR3nt: TGTGCCAGCAGTTTTGGGGGGATCACTGAAGCTTTCTTT
j_gene: TRBJ2-3; v_gene: TRBV7-9; d_gene: .; abundance: few; CDR3aa: CASSSNRDTDTQYF; CDR3nt: TGTGCCAGCAGCTCCAACCGGGACACAGATACGCAGTATTTT
j_gene: TRBJ1-2; v_gene: TRBV5-5; d_gene: .; abundance: .; CDR3aa: CASSLGREGYGYTF; CDR3nt: TGTGCCAGCAGCTTGGGCAGGGAAGGCTATGGCTACACCTTC
j_gene: TRBJ2-5; v_gene: TRBV7-9; d_gene: .; abundance: .; CDR3aa: CASSLLGGQYF; CDR3nt: TGTGCCAGCAGCTTGTTGGGGGGCCAGTACTTC
j_gene: TRBJ1-4; v_gene: TRBV21-1; d_gene: .; abundance: .; CDR3aa: CASSILTGTNEKLFF; CDR3nt: TGTGCCAGCAGCATTTTGACGGGGACTAATGAAAAACTGTTTTTT
j_gene: TRBJ2-1; v_gene: TRBV30; d_gene: .; abundance: .; CDR3aa: CAWSLSGVRYNEQFF; CDR3nt: TGTGCCTGGAGTCTGAGCGGTGTTAGGTACAATGAGCAGTTCTTC
j_gene: TRBJ2-7; v_gene: TRBV5-1; d_gene: .; abundance: .; CDR3aa: CASSFQGLGNEQYF; CDR3nt: TGCGCCAGCAGCTTCCAGGGGCTCGGCAACGAGCAGTACTTC
j_gene: TRBJ1-3; v_gene: TRBV27; d_gene: TRBD1; abundance: .; CDR3aa: CASSTPAGQSGNTIYF; CDR3nt: TGTGCCAGCAGTACCCCGGCGGGACAGAGTGGAAACACCATATATTTT
j_gene: TRBJ2-1; v_gene: TRBV9; d_gene: TRBD1; abundance: .; CDR3aa: CASSVLSGTVYNEQFF; CDR3nt: TGTGCCAGCAGCGTCCTATCCGGGACAGTCTACAATGAGCAGTTCTTC
j_gene: TRBJ1-1; v_gene: TRBV3-1/TRBV3-2; d_gene: .; abundance: .; CDR3aa: CASSQVEGAAFF; CDR3nt: TGTGCCAGCAGCCAAGTTGAGGGTGCAGCTTTCTTT
j_gene: TRBJ2-2; v_gene: TRBV11-3; d_gene: TRBD2; abundance: .; CDR3aa: CASEAGGPNTGELFF; CDR3nt: TGTGCCAGCGAGGCGGGGGGCCCGAACACCGGGGAGCTGTTTTTT
j_gene: TRBJ1-4; v_gene: TRBV19; d_gene: TRBD1; abundance: .; CDR3aa: CASSIYGQATNEKLFF; CDR3nt: TGTGCCAGTAGTATCTACGGACAGGCAACTAATGAAAAACTGTTTTTT
j_gene: TRBJ2-7; v_gene: TRBV18; d_gene: TRBD1; abundance: once; CDR3aa: CASSPRDRGQIGEQYF; CDR3nt: TGTGCCAGCTCACCTCGGGACAGGGGGCAAATAGGCGAGCAGTACTTC
j_gene: TRBJ2-1; v_gene: TRBV5-4; d_gene: TRBD2; abundance: .; CDR3aa: CASTQRGGYNEQFF; CDR3nt: TGTGCCAGCACCCAGCGGGGGGGCTACAATGAGCAGTTCTTC
j_gene: TRBJ1-5; v_gene: TRBV6-1; d_gene: .; abundance: once; CDR3aa: CASSEQGGNSNQPQHF; CDR3nt: TGTGCCAGCAGTGAACAAGGGGGTAATAGCAATCAGCCCCAGCATTTT
j_gene: TRBJ1-3; v_gene: TRBV15; d_gene: .; abundance: .; CDR3aa: CATSRRGGSWSGNTIYF; CDR3nt: TGTGCCACCAGCCGGCGAGGAGGGTCTTGGTCTGGAAACACCATATATTTT
j_gene: TRBJ2-7; v_gene: TRBV2; d_gene: TRBD2; abundance: .; CDR3aa: CASTFGLAGEGQYF; CDR3nt: TGTGCCAGCACATTTGGACTAGCGGGAGAAGGGCAGTACTTC
j_gene: TRBJ2-1; v_gene: TRBV24-1; d_gene: TRBD2; abundance: .; CDR3aa: CATSDTPTSGGEFF; CDR3nt: TGTGCCACCAGTGACACGCCGACTAGCGGGGGAGAGTTCTTC
j_gene: TRBJ1-1; v_gene: TRBV15; d_gene: TRBD1; abundance: .; CDR3aa: CATSRGGQGGGAFF; CDR3nt: TGTGCCACCAGCAGAGGCGGACAGGGTGGGGGAGCTTTCTTT
j_gene: TRBJ1-4; v_gene: TRBV4-3; d_gene: .; abundance: .; CDR3aa: CASSQTRTNEKLFF; CDR3nt: TGCGCCAGCAGCCAAACGCGCACTAATGAAAAACTGTTTTTT
j_gene: TRBJ1-1; v_gene: TRBV3-1/TRBV3-2; d_gene: TRBD1; abundance: .; CDR3aa: CASSPRTGGSEAFF; CDR3nt: TGTGCCAGCAGCCCCCGGACAGGTGGTTCTGAAGCTTTCTTT
j_gene: TRBJ2-3; v_gene: TRBV6-1; d_gene: TRBD2; abundance: few; CDR3aa: CASSEAGGTSLVTQYF; CDR3nt: TGTGCCAGCAGTGAAGCCGGCGGGACTAGCCTCGTTACGCAGTATTTT
j_gene: TRBJ2-7; v_gene: TRBV5-1; d_gene: .; abundance: .; CDR3aa: CASSEGQQYEQYF; CDR3nt: TGCGCCAGCAGCGAAGGACAACAATACGAGCAGTACTTC
j_gene: TRBJ2-7; v_gene: TRBV7-8; d_gene: .; abundance: few; CDR3aa: CASSLEAIYEQYF; CDR3nt: TGTGCCAGCAGCTTAGAAGCGATCTACGAGCAGTACTTC
j_gene: TRBJ1-1; v_gene: TRBV18; d_gene: .; abundance: once; CDR3aa: CASSPKDSFTEAFF; CDR3nt: TGTGCCAGCTCACCAAAAGACTCTTTCACTGAAGCTTTCTTT
j_gene: TRBJ1-5; v_gene: TRBV3-1/TRBV3-2; d_gene: .; abundance: .; CDR3aa: CASSSGAQPQHF; CDR3nt: TGTGCCAGCAGCTCAGGTGCTCAGCCCCAGCATTTT
j_gene: TRBJ2-1; v_gene: TRBV2; d_gene: TRBD2; abundance: once; CDR3aa: CASRSGGENEQFF; CDR3nt: TGTGCCAGCAGGAGCGGGGGGGAAAATGAGCAGTTCTTC
j_gene: TRBJ2-1; v_gene: TRBV3-1/TRBV3-2; d_gene: TRBD2; abundance: .; CDR3aa: CASGPGLAGTEQFF; CDR3nt: TGTGCCAGCGGGCCGGGACTAGCGGGTACTGAGCAGTTCTTC
j_gene: TRBJ1-1; v_gene: TRBV7-2; d_gene: .; abundance: .; CDR3aa: CASSLEGSNTEAFF; CDR3nt: TGTGCCAGCAGCTTAGAGGGGTCCAACACTGAAGCTTTCTTT
j_gene: TRBJ2-7; v_gene: TRBV4-2; d_gene: TRBD2; abundance: .; CDR3aa: CASSQDLAGVSEQYF; CDR3nt: TGTGCCAGCAGCCAAGATCTAGCGGGAGTTTCCGAGCAGTACTTC
j_gene: TRBJ1-2; v_gene: TRBV27; d_gene: .; abundance: .; CDR3aa: CASSLVGSYGYTF; CDR3nt: TGTGCCAGCAGTTTAGTGGGGAGCTATGGCTACACCTTC
j_gene: TRBJ2-2; v_gene: TRBV27; d_gene: TRBD2; abundance: .; CDR3aa: CATKGGTSGIWGGTGELFF; CDR3nt: TGTGCCACCAAGGGGGGGACTAGCGGGATCTGGGGTGGCACCGGGGAGCTGTTTTTT
j_gene: TRBJ1-6; v_gene: TRBV5-1; d_gene: .; abundance: .; CDR3aa: CASSSKQGNNSPLHF; CDR3nt: TGCGCCAGCAGCTCGAAACAGGGTAACAATTCACCCCTCCACTTT
j_gene: TRBJ1-4; v_gene: TRBV5-8; d_gene: TRBD1; abundance: once; CDR3aa: CASRATGGNEKLFF; CDR3nt: TGTGCCAGCAGAGCGACAGGGGGGAATGAAAAACTGTTTTTT
j_gene: TRBJ1-2; v_gene: TRBV7-2; d_gene: .; abundance: .; CDR3aa: CASSLGSGDGYTF; CDR3nt: TGTGCCAGCAGCTTAGGTTCAGGGGATGGCTACACCTTC
j_gene: TRBJ2-3; v_gene: TRBV29-1; d_gene: .; abundance: .; CDR3aa: CSVVGGGRSTDTQYF; CDR3nt: TGCAGCGTTGTAGGCGGGGGCCGAAGCACAGATACGCAGTATTTT
j_gene: TRBJ1-5; v_gene: TRBV19; d_gene: .; abundance: few; CDR3aa: CASSIEGQGYQPQHF; CDR3nt: TGTGCCAGTAGTATAGAGGGCCAGGGCTATCAGCCCCAGCATTTT
j_gene: TRBJ2-1; v_gene: TRBV19; d_gene: .; abundance: .; CDR3aa: CASSTTAILLPEEQFF; CDR3nt: TGTGCCAGTAGTACCACAGCTATCCTACTCCCAGAGGAGCAGTTCTTC
j_gene: TRBJ2-5; v_gene: TRBV3-1/TRBV3-2; d_gene: TRBD2; abundance: .; CDR3aa: CASSQSTSGGTKTQYF; CDR3nt: TGTGCCAGCAGCCAATCGACTAGCGGGGGCACGAAGACCCAGTACTTC
j_gene: TRBJ1-1; v_gene: TRBV6-1; d_gene: .; abundance: .; CDR3aa: CASSEGGLGGTEAFF; CDR3nt: TGTGCCAGCAGTGAGGGGGGGCTAGGCGGCACTGAAGCTTTCTTT
j_gene: TRBJ2-3; v_gene: TRBV4-3; d_gene: .; abundance: .; CDR3aa: CASSQDSGGRTDTQYF; CDR3nt: TGCGCCAGCAGCCAAGATTCCGGCGGTCGCACAGATACGCAGTATTTT
j_gene: TRBJ2-1; v_gene: TRBV7-2; d_gene: .; abundance: .; CDR3aa: CASSLVGLAHYNEQFF; CDR3nt: TGTGCCAGCAGCTTAGTCGGGCTAGCGCACTACAATGAGCAGTTCTTC
j_gene: TRBJ2-1; v_gene: TRBV11-3; d_gene: TRBD2; abundance: .; CDR3aa: CASSLDSATSGNEQFF; CDR3nt: TGTGCCAGCAGCTTAGATTCCGCGACTAGCGGGAATGAGCAGTTCTTC
j_gene: TRBJ1-2; v_gene: TRBV6-5; d_gene: TRBD1; abundance: once; CDR3aa: CASSKTGEAYGYTF; CDR3nt: TGTGCCAGCAGTAAAACAGGGGAGGCCTATGGCTACACCTTC
j_gene: TRBJ2-1; v_gene: TRBV4-3; d_gene: TRBD2; abundance: .; CDR3aa: CASSHPLGGLNEQFF; CDR3nt: TGCGCCAGCAGCCACCCCTTGGGAGGGCTAAATGAGCAGTTCTTC
j_gene: TRBJ2-1; v_gene: TRBV19; d_gene: TRBD2; abundance: .; CDR3aa: CAARGGNEQFF; CDR3nt: TGTGCCGCCCGGGGGGGCAATGAGCAGTTCTTC